This TCR beta chain derives from a study of T cell responses to AZD1222 COVID-19 vaccine. Concerning this clone itself: As yet, its antigen is unknown.

Study conclusions and caveats: The donor group comprised mostly white British people and more females; the analysis possibly underestimated clonal diversity.

With 4 bases removed from V and 6 bases from J, the gap between germline ends came to 16 bases. The CDR3 is made up of 15 amino acids. Looked up from germline, CDR1 is MGHRA and CDR2 is YSYEKL. Profiling relied on immunoSEQ multiplex PCR, and the TCRdb table lists in-frame clones only, not all of them. The table records 93,000 or so clones, about 90% of them present only once. This specimen was peripheral blood, taken on day 0 of AZD1222 vaccination. The V gene is TRBV4-1, the J gene TRBJ2-1; no firm D call. The receptor was isolated from an adult in good health. Here the CDR3 reads CASSPLSQRANEQFF. CDR3 nucleotides: TGCGCCAGCAGCCCTCTCTCGCAACGAGCCAATGAGCAGTTCTTC.